This entry concerns a single T cell receptor beta chain. The antigen is undetermined. This entry is derived from a study of beta chain features in type 1 diabetes. About the research overall: In all, approximately 100,000,000 sorted cells from all samples were analyzed. Broader study findings: Patients' naive, central memory and regulatory TCRB repertoires appeared more alike than those of healthy donors. When Type 1 diabetes patients were examined, their TCRB CDR3s proved moderately but significantly shorter in all four CD4+ subsets.

The length of the CDR3 is 13 residues. Germline values: CDR1 MGHDK, CDR2 SYGVNS. V lost 7 bases and J lost 2, with 12 bases in between. Every single donor gave one heparinised blood draw, and these averaged about 110 mL. Purity exceeding 95% was reached by all sorted populations. Every bit of the isolated RNA underwent reverse transcription, so sequencing read expressed TCRB transcripts. The data were produced by immunoSEQ multiplex PCR, yet TCRdb's version contains in-frame clones alone and is incomplete. The profile covers 95,000 to 150,000 clones, with less than 20% appearing a single time and approximately 2.2% taken by the ten largest.

The clonotype comes from a man aged 25-40 years with type 1 diabetes. The sample comprised central memory CD4+ T cells from blood. The gene calls are TRBV25-1 and TRBJ2-7; D is possibly TRBD1 (6 bases). DNA of the CDR3: TGTGCCAGCATCGGGCAGGGGACCTACGAGCAGTACTTC. Translating it yields CASIGQGTYEQYF.